Following are 20 T cell receptor beta chains from one sample sequenced in a study of cytomegalovirus exposure and HLA in healthy donors. PCR used 60 Vbeta primers and 13 Jbeta primers. Sequencing was performed with immunoSEQ multiplex PCR; in TCRdb, only in-frame clones are kept and a portion is missing. This sample carries some 70,000 clones, around 66% of them seen once, and the ten largest clones take 12% to 15%. The source material was PBMCs. The receptors come from a male donor in good health and CMV-seropositive.

The rearrangement joins TRBV6-1 to TRBJ2-1; 7 nucleotides agree with TRBD1. Germline lookup yields CDR1 MNHNS and CDR2 SASEGT. The length of the CDR3 is 15 residues. V dropped 5 bases and J dropped 8; count of bases not matched to a gene: 12. Written as DNA, the CDR3 is TGTGCCAGCAGTTTAACAGGGGCCCCGCGAGATGAGCAGTTCTTC. This sequence encodes CASSLTGAPRDEQFF.

The chain uses TRBV7-6 and TRBJ2-7; D is possibly TRBD2 (5 bases). V gave up 1 base and J gave up 3 bases, with 13 bases separating them. The CDR3 runs 15 residues. CDR1 and CDR2 (germline): SGHVS, FNYEAQ. CDR3 DNA: TGTGCCAGCAGCTTAGTCGGGGATAAGCGCTACGAGCAGTACTTC. It specifies CASSLVGDKRYEQYF.

In DNA form, the CDR3 reads TGTGCCAGCAGGCGCACCGGGACAGGGGGCTCCGGGGAGCTGTTTTTT. Translating gives CASRRTGTGGSGELFF. The chain employs TRBV7-2 and TRBJ2-2; 12 bases are a match to TRBD1. The CDR3 loop spans 16 amino acids. Germline values: CDR1 SGHTA, CDR2 FQGNSA. V dropped 6 bases and J dropped 6; count of bases not matched to a gene: 8.

The rearrangement joins TRBV9 to TRBJ1-5, with a weak D call TRBD1 (5 bases). The V end lost 1 base, the J end lost 0 bases, and 20 bases lay between the germline ends. This CDR3 comprises 19 residues. CDR1 is SGDLS and CDR2 is YYNGEE in the germline V gene. The CDR3 sequence: CASSVMNLMGPASNQPQHF. The CDR3 nucleotides read TGTGCCAGCAGCGTAATGAACCTAATGGGGCCTGCTAGCAATCAGCCCCAGCATTTT.

CDR3 sequence reads: CASSSWTSGLTDTQYF. In DNA, the CDR3 is TGTGCCAGCTCATCGTGGACTAGCGGTCTCACAGATACGCAGTATTTT. The chain joins TRBV18 to TRBJ2-3, with 10 bases identical to TRBD2. The CDR3 is 16 residues long. V shed 5 bases and J 2 bases; nucleotides not matched to a gene: 7. In germline, CDR1 is KGHSH, CDR2 LQKENI.

This sequence joins TRBV19 and TRBJ1-2; unclear D gene. There are 13 residues in the CDR3. Germline-derived CDR1 and CDR2 are LNHDA and SQIVND (reference sequence). Trimming took off 6 bases at V and 1 base at J, with 9 bases between the two ends. CDR3 in DNA: TGTGCCAGTAGGACGACTGATAACTATGGCTACACCTTC. This codes for CASRTTDNYGYTF.

The rearrangement joins TRBV6-6 to TRBJ2-1, with a weak D call TRBD2 (5 bases). The ends were cut back, 2 bases at V and 2 bases at J, with 13 bases in the middle. This CDR3 spans 16 amino acids. The germline CDR1 and CDR2 sequences are MNHNY and SVGAGI (reference sequence). CDR3 loop: CASSYIRRSAYNEQFF. The CDR3 nucleotides read TGTGCCAGCAGTTACATTCGGAGGAGCGCCTACAATGAGCAGTTCTTC.

This rearrangement joins TRBV7-9 to TRBJ1-1, with 9 bases matching TRBD1. Germline V gene sequence: CDR1 SEHNR, CDR2 FQNEAQ (reference sequence). With 1 base clipped from V and 7 bases from J, the junction kept 13 bases outside the gene matches. The CDR3 is made up of 17 amino acids. This CDR3 is CASSLEVTGGFKGEAFF. CDR3 bases: TGTGCCAGCAGCTTAGAAGTCACAGGGGGCTTTAAAGGTGAAGCTTTCTTT.

J is TRBJ2-1 and V is TRBV4-1; 10 bases fit TRBD2. Germline trimming cut 4 bases from V and 3 bases from J; bases unmatched to any gene: 6. Per the germline V gene, CDR1 is MGHRA and CDR2 is YSYEKL. This CDR3 has 16 amino acids. Here the CDR3 DNA reads TGCGCCAGCAGCCTGGTTGCTAGCGGGAGCTACAATGAGCAGTTCTTC. Translated, it gives CASSLVASGSYNEQFF.

The chain has TRBV5-1 and TRBJ2-7, with 10 bases lining up with TRBD2. Germline V gene sequence: CDR1 SGHRS, CDR2 YFSETQ. V lost 4 bases to trimming and J lost 2 bases; unmatched junction nucleotides: 6. The CDR3 runs to 15 residues. CDR3 nucleotide sequence: TGCGCCAGCAGCGACACTAGCGGGGTCACCTACGAGCAGTACTTC. This codes for CASSDTSGVTYEQYF.

The chain recombines TRBV30 with TRBJ1-6, with TRBD1 as a possible D gene (5 bases). Trimming shortened V by 4 bases and J by 5 bases, and 15 bases separated the two germline ends. Germline CDR1 and CDR2: GTSNPN and SVGIG (reference sequence). CDR3 length equals 15 residues. The CDR3 region is CAWTFWGRDNSPLHF. Written as DNA, the CDR3 is TGTGCCTGGACCTTCTGGGGGAGGGATAATTCACCCCTCCACTTT.

The chain combines TRBV2 with TRBJ2-1; no clear D gene. Trimming shortened V by 6 bases and J by 4 bases, and 4 bases separated the two germline ends. This CDR3 contains 11 residues. Germline CDR1 reads SNHLY; CDR2 reads FYNNEI. The CDR3 sequence is CASSGYNEQFF. The CDR3 DNA reads TGTGCCAGCAGCGGGTACAATGAGCAGTTCTTC.

The chain joins TRBV9 to TRBJ2-2; 9 nucleotides line up with TRBD1. The trim removed 3 bases at V and 4 bases at J, leaving 10 bases unmatched. The CDR3 spans 17 residues. CDR1 is SGDLS and CDR2 is YYNGEE in the germline V gene. The CDR3 DNA reads as TGTGCCAGCAGCGGGGGGAAACAGGGGGCTGGCACCGGGGAGCTGTTTTTT. It is translated as CASSGGKQGAGTGELFF.

This clone was seen once. The chain joins TRBV21-1 to TRBJ1-1. TRBV21-1 is a pseudogene locus. The CDR3 runs to 16 residues. The CDR3 reads CASSKEVIRVNTEAFF. CDR3 nucleotides: TGTGCCAGCAGCAAAGAGGTCATCCGGGTGAACACTGAAGCTTTCTTT.

This clone was recorded a few times. The V gene is TRBV9, the J gene TRBJ2-5, with TRBD2 matching over 7 bases. The germline gives CDR1 SGDLS, CDR2 YYNGEE. The trim removed 0 bases at V and 4 bases at J, leaving 3 bases unmatched. The CDR3 sequence is 14 residues long. For the CDR3, the DNA is TGTGCCAGCAGCGTAGAGTTAGCGGGAGAGACCCAGTACTTC. Residues: CASSVELAGETQYF.

This clone was recorded only once. The rearrangement links TRBV27 to TRBJ1-5; TRBD1 is a possible D gene (6 bases). V gave up 8 bases and J gave up 3 bases, with 14 bases separating them. CDR1 and CDR2 (germline): MNHEY, SMNVEV (reference sequence). This CDR3 comprises 14 residues. CDR3 nucleotides: TGTGCCAGCTCCGCGACAGGATTCAATCAGCCCCAGCATTTT. It specifies CASSATGFNQPQHF.

The V gene is TRBV6-5, the J gene TRBJ2-3; 7 bases line up with TRBD1. The CDR3 has 13 residues. Germline trimming cut 9 bases from V and 8 bases from J; bases unmatched to any gene: 11. Germline V gives CDR1 MNHEY, CDR2 SVGAGI. The CDR3 region has the DNA TGTGCCAGTAGGCAGGGGGAGTTAGGTACGCAGTATTTT. It codes for CASRQGELGTQYF.

The chain recombines TRBV6-5 with TRBJ1-1, with a tentative D call TRBD1 (6 bases). V lost 6 bases and J 1 base, leaving 12 bases between the germline ends. This CDR3 is built from 14 residues. Germline CDR1 MNHEY, CDR2 SVGAGI. CDR3 nucleotide sequence: TGTGCCAGCAGCCCCAGGGGCAGGAACACTGAAGCTTTCTTT. This codes for CASSPRGRNTEAFF.

This sequence joins TRBV27 and TRBJ2-2; possible D gene TRBD2, 5 bases. The CDR3 has 16 residues. Germline V CDR1 and CDR2: MNHEY, SMNVEV (reference sequence). Trimming stripped 0 bases from V and 3 bases from J, with 11 bases between. The DNA of the CDR3 is TGTGCCAGCAGTTTATCGGAAGGAGGCGACACCGGGGAGCTGTTTTTT. It specifies CASSLSEGGDTGELFF.

This clone was recorded once. V gene TRBV7-2 combines with J gene TRBJ2-2, with a weak D call TRBD2 (7 bases). Germline loops: CDR1 SGHTA, CDR2 FQGNSA. V was trimmed by 0 bases and J by 1 base, leaving 18 bases between them. CDR3 length: 19 residues. The CDR3 nucleotides are TGTGCCAGCAGCTTAGCCGGTGGGAGGGGGACCTTGAACACCGGGGAGCTGTTTTTT. Residues: CASSLAGGRGTLNTGELFF.